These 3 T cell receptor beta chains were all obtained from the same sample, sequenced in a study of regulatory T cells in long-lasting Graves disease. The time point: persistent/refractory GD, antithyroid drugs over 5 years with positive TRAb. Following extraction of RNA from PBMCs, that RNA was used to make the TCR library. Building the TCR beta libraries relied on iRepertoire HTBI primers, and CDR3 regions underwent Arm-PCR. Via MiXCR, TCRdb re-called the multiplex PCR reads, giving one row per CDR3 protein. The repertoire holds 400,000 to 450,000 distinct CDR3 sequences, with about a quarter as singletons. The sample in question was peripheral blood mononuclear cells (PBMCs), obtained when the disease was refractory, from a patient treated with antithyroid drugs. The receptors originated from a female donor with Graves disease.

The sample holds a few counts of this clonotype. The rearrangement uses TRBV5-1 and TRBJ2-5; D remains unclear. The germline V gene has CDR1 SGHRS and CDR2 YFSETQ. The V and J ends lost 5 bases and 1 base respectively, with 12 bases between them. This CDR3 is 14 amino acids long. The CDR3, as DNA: TGCGCCAGCAGACCTGGCGGACCCCAAGAGACCCAGTACTTC. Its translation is CASRPGGPQETQYF.

CDR3 in DNA: TGCGCCAGCAGCTTGGAAGGGACAGGGGAAGGCACTGAAGCTTTCTTT. Amino acids: CASSLEGTGEGTEAFF. The chain uses TRBV5-1 and TRBJ1-1; 10 bases match TRBD1. CDR1 is SGHRS, CDR2 YFSETQ, per germline. The CDR3 is made up of 16 amino acids. The V and J ends lost 0 bases and 4 bases, in that order; junction bases with no gene match: 6.

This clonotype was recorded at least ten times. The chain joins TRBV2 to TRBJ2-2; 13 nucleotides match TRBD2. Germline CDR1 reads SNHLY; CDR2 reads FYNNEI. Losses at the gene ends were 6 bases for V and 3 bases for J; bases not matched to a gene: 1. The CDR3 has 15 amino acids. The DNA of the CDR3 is TGTGCCAGCAGCGGACTAGCGGGAGACACCGGGGAGCTGTTTTTT. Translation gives CASSGLAGDTGELFF.